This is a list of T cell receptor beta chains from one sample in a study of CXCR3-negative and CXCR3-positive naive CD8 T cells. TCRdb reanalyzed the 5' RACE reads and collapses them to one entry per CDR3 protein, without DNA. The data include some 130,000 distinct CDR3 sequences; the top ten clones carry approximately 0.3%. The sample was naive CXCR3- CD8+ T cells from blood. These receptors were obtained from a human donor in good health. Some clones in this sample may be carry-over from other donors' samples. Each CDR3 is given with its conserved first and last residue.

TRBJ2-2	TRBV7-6	CASSPGLAGGGTGELFF
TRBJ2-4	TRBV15	CATSLDRGRISYF
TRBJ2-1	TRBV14	CASSQVVAYNEQFF
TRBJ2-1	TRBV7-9	CASSIPDSSSYNEQFF
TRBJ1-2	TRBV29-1	CSVDPAGVHYTF
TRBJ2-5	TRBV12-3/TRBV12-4	CASSLYTSGDQETQYF
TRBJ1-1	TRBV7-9	CASSPTGAVEAFF
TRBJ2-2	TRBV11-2	CASSSYRGRGGELFF
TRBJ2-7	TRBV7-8	CASSKTRTSGTYEQYF
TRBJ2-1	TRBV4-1	CASSQPPGEQFF
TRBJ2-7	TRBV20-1	CSAADSSYEQYF
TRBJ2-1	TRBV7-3	CASSLSGQYNEQFF
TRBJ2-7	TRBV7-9	CASSHRVSYEQYF
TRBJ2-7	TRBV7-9	CASSSGVGVPYEQYF
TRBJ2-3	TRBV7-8	CASSPYGVIATSTDTQYF
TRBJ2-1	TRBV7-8	CASSFVPPLIVGLASDNEQFF
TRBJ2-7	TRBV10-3	CAIRTGLTDEQYF
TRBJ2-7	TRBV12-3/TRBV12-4	CASTPTGIPYEQYF
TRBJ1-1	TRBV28	CATSGTPNTEAFF
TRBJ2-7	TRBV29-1	CSVEERGQGSYEQYF
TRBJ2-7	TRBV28	CASSALTRDRGAREQYF
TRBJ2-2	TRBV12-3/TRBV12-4	CASSVPWFGELFF
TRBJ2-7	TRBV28	CASSPDSYATYEQYF
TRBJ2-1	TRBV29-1	CSVEQGPNEQFF
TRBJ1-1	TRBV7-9	CASSFGAVGRNTEAFF
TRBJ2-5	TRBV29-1	CSVRDRDNMETQYF
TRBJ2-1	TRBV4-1	CASSQTLAGAYNEQFF
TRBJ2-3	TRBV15	CATSRDVGSTDTQYF
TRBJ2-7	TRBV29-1	CSVEGPEQETYEQYF
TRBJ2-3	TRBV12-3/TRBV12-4	CASKESGGAYTQYF
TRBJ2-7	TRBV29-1	CSAGTAAYEQYF
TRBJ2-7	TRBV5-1	CASSFEGGGSYEQYF
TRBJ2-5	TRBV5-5	CASSLEGTGPFRETQYF
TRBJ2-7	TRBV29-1	CSVDSTNEQYF
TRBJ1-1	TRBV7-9	CASRETGFQNTEAFF
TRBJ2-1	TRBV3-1	CASSRPLQGLRDNEQFF
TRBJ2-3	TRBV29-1	CSVETGYTDTQYF
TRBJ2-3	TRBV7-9	CASIPGPTDTQYF
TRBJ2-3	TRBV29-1	CSVELRGTSTDTQYF
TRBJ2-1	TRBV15	CATSRDQARGREQFF
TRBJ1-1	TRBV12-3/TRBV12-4	CASSFDNTEAFF
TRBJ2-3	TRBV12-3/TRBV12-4	CASSLSGQPTNTDTQYF
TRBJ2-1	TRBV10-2	CASTGLYNEQFF
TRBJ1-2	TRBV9	CASSPGQGHNYGYTF
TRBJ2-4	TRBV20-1	CSGLGSSGKNIQYF
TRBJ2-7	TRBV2	CASSGVNSYEQYF
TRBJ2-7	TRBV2	CASRSISGGESYEQYF
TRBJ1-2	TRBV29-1	CSAEGGYGYTF
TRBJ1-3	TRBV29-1	CSVEDSSSGNTIYF
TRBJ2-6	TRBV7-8	CASIIRDRGLSGANVLTF
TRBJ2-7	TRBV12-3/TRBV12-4	CASSFSGGQEQYF
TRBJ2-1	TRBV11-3	CASSARGTTGPNEQFF
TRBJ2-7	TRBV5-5	CASSLFHAYEQYF
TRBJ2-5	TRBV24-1	CATSHRESETQYF
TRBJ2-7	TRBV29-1	CSVLTSNAYEQYF
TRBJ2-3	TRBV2	CASSEAAGTGADTQYF
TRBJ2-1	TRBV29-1	CSVVVADSYNEQFF
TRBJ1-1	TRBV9	CASSPFGGLDEAFF
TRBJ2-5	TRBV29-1	CSVVSEPKTQYF